The 13 T cell receptor beta chains below come from one sample, sequenced in a study of cytomegalovirus exposure and HLA in healthy donors. Vbeta (60) and Jbeta (13) primers were used in the PCR. The data were produced by immunoSEQ multiplex PCR, yet TCRdb's version contains in-frame clones alone and is incomplete. The table records 85,000 to 100,000 clones, 86% of them present only once. The sequenced material came from PBMCs. The receptors here all came from a man aged 30 to 45 in good health and CMV-seropositive.

The rearrangement links TRBV18 to TRBJ2-1; 12 bases map to TRBD2. Trimming cost V 3 bases and J 2 bases; bases outside gene matches: 5. Germline CDR1 reads KGHSH; CDR2 reads LQKENI. The CDR3 runs to 17 residues. Here the CDR3 DNA reads TGTGCCAGCTCACCCCCTGGACTAGCGGGACCCTACAATGAGCAGTTCTTC. This translates into CASSPPGLAGPYNEQFF.

The V call is TRBV5-1, the J call TRBJ1-4; tentative D call: TRBD1 (5 bases). Germline V CDR1 and CDR2: SGHRS, YFSETQ. The CDR3 has 16 amino acids. Trimming took 0 bases from V and 8 from J, leaving 17 bases between them. CDR3 coding DNA: TGCGCCAGCAGCTTGGACGGGGGTCCCAAAGGGGAAAAACTGTTTTTT. It encodes CASSLDGGPKGEKLFF.

This chain joins TRBV5-4 and TRBJ1-1; D gene uncertain. The ends were cut back, 0 bases at V and 0 bases at J, with 9 bases in the middle. Germline V gives CDR1 SGHNT, CDR2 YYREEE (reference sequence). This CDR3 comprises 15 residues. In DNA form, the CDR3 reads TGTGCCAGCAGCTTGGGGGCTAACATGAACACTGAAGCTTTCTTT. It translates to CASSLGANMNTEAFF.

The chain has TRBV27 and TRBJ1-5; D unclear. V lost 2 bases to trimming and J lost 9 bases, with 14 bases between them. Germline V CDR1 and CDR2: MNHEY, SMNVEV (reference sequence). CDR3 length: 14 amino acids. The CDR3 DNA is TGTGCCAGCAGTTTAACGGCGGAATTAAGGCCCCAGCATTTT. Its translation is CASSLTAELRPQHF.

The chain employs TRBV11-2 and TRBJ2-2; D unresolved. The CDR3 covers 13 residues. Germline values: CDR1 SGHAT, CDR2 FQNNGV. V lost 3 bases, J lost 6 bases, and 8 bases lay in between. CDR3 region: CASSLLQSGELFF. CDR3 nucleotide sequence: TGTGCCAGCAGCTTGTTGCAGTCCGGGGAGCTGTTTTTT.

V and J are TRBV7-2 and TRBJ2-3; 13 nucleotides align to TRBD2. Trimming at V came to 5 bases and at J to 0 bases, leaving 5 bases not matched to a gene. This CDR3 has 17 amino acids. Germline V gene lookup returns CDR1 SGHTA and CDR2 FQGNSA. CDR3 protein: CASSIWTSGRSTDTQYF. CDR3 sequence (DNA): TGTGCCAGCAGCATCTGGACTAGCGGGAGAAGCACAGATACGCAGTATTTT.

J is TRBJ2-2 and V is TRBV11-2, with D unclear. This CDR3 region has 14 residues. CDR1 SGHAT and CDR2 FQNNGV come from the germline V gene. Trimming pared 5 bases from V and 4 bases from J, leaving 11 bases between. CDR3 loop: CASSPNRGTGELFF. The CDR3 DNA is TGTGCCAGCAGCCCCAATAGAGGCACCGGGGAGCTGTTTTTT.

This chain joins TRBV19 and TRBJ2-7; D is possibly TRBD2 (5 bases). Trimming cost V 10 bases and J 7 bases, with 26 bases left between them. This CDR3 spans 15 amino acids. Germline lookup yields CDR1 LNHDA and CDR2 SQIVND (reference sequence). CDR3 in DNA: TGTGCCACCCGACCCCGGGGATCCCCTTTGGGAGAGCAGTACTTC. As protein: CATRPRGSPLGEQYF.

The chain employs TRBV14 and TRBJ2-2; 7 nucleotides agree with TRBD2. J was trimmed by 4 bases and V by 6 bases; bases with no gene match: 8. This CDR3 is 15 amino acids long. CDR1 and CDR2 (germline): SGHDN, FVKESK. The CDR3 sequence: CASRPGTMVTGELFF. CDR3 sequence (DNA): TGTGCCAGCAGACCCGGGACTATGGTCACCGGGGAGCTGTTTTTT. Complete variable domain (other parts from reference TRBV14 and TRBJ2-2): EAGVTQFPSHSVIEKGQTVTLRCDPISGHDNLYWYRRVMGKEIKFLLHFVKESKQDESGMPNNRFLAERTGGTYSTLKVQPAELEDSGVYFCASRPGTMVTGELFFGEGSRLTVL.

The rearrangement links TRBV7-2 to TRBJ2-5; TRBD1 matches at 7 bases. The J call is in doubt because the DNA end fits TRBJ2-7 better. Germline CDR1 SGHTA, CDR2 FQGNSA. The CDR3 has 15 amino acids. CDR3 region: CASSLATGSLYEQYF. CDR3 bases: TGTGCCAGCAGCTTAGCGACAGGGTCGCTTTACGAGCAGTACTTC.

This chain connects TRBV28 to TRBJ2-1, with 7 nucleotides matching TRBD2. Germline assignment: CDR1 MDHEN and CDR2 SYDVKM. The CDR3 spans 14 residues. With V trimmed by 7 bases and J by 11 bases, 14 bases remained unmatched. In DNA form, the CDR3 reads TGTGCCAGCACGGGGGGAGGGCCAGATAATAAGCAGTTCTTC. This gives the protein CASTGGGPDNKQFF.

The V and J genes are TRBV7-8 and TRBJ2-5; perhaps TRBD2 as D (6 bases). Trimming removed 5 bases at V and 3 bases at J, with 16 bases between. Germline V gene data show CDR1 as SGHVS and CDR2 as FQNEAQ. The CDR3 spans 15 residues. This CDR3 is CASSRWGSGEETQYF. The CDR3 DNA sequence: TGTGCCAGCAGCCGGTGGGGGTCGGGGGAAGAGACCCAGTACTTC.

The chain uses TRBV10-3 and TRBJ1-2; 9 bases map to TRBD1. V dropped 6 bases and J dropped 1; count of bases not matched to a gene: 9. This CDR3 spans 16 amino acids. Per germline, CDR1 ENHRY and CDR2 SYGVKD. CDR3 region: CAIRRGQGADNYGYTF. CDR3 nucleotide sequence: TGTGCCATCAGAAGGGGACAGGGCGCCGATAACTATGGCTACACCTTC.